This is a list of T cell receptor beta chains from one sample in a study of untreated major depressive disorder. The protocol was immunoSEQ multiplex PCR, while the TCRdb copy is restricted to in-frame clones and leaves out a portion. The data show just over 20,000 clones, about 89% seen once. The sample consisted of CD4+ T cells from PBMCs. Receptor source: a woman aged 25 to 39 in good health. Each CDR3 is given with its conserved first and last residue. The D gene is left open where the match is weak. Size tells how often a clone was seen (once, few, many) or the class of an expanded clone, and some rows leave it out.

CAWTVTRLQAKFF,TGTGCCTGGACCGTGACGAGACTACAGGCCAAGTTCTTC,-,TRBV30,-,TRBJ2-1
CASVVGPNTDTQYF,TGTGCCAGCGTGGTGGGCCCGAACACAGATACGCAGTATTTT,-,TRBV7-2,-,TRBJ2-3
CASSVAGGPRETQYF,TGTGCCAGCAGCGTAGCGGGGGGCCCGCGGGAGACCCAGTACTTC,-,TRBV9,-,TRBJ2-5
CASSLGLGGWNQPQHF,TGTGCCAGCAGCTTGGGTTTGGGTGGATGGAATCAGCCCCAGCATTTT,-,TRBV7-9,-,TRBJ1-5
CASSSPVGWETQYF,TGTGCCAGCAGCTCCCCGGTGGGGTGGGAGACCCAGTACTTC,-,TRBV5-6,-,TRBJ2-5
CASRTGFTDTQYF,TGTGCCAGCCGGACAGGGTTCACAGATACGCAGTATTTT,TRBD1,TRBV6-5,-,TRBJ2-3
CSVGQGESPLHF,TGCAGCGTGGGACAGGGTGAGTCACCCCTCCACTTT,TRBD1,TRBV29-1,-,TRBJ1-6
CATALSFYNSPLHF,TGTGCCACCGCGTTGAGTTTTTATAATTCACCCCTCCACTTT,-,TRBV27,-,TRBJ1-6
CASSLSPTIDYGYTF,TGTGCCAGCAGTTTATCCCCGACTATCGATTATGGCTACACCTTC,-,TRBV27,-,TRBJ1-2
CASSAQGRNEKLFF,TGTGCCAGCAGTGCACAGGGTAGGAATGAAAAACTGTTTTTT,-,TRBV2,-,TRBJ1-4
CASNPGTTQETQYF,TGTGCCAGCAATCCCGGGACAACCCAAGAGACCCAGTACTTC,-,TRBV6-1,-,TRBJ2-5
CASIGRGPHGWTQYF,TGTGCCAGCATCGGGCGGGGGCCCCACGGATGGACCCAGTACTTC,-,TRBV28,-,TRBJ2-5
CASSPTGELFF,TGTGCCAGCTCACCTACCGGGGAGCTGTTTTTT,-,TRBV18,-,TRBJ2-2
CATRPGGFGLGSSGNTIYF,TGTGCCACACGACCGGGAGGATTCGGACTTGGTTCCTCTGGAAACACCATATATTTT,-,TRBV15,-,TRBJ1-3
CASSLDSTSSGNTIYF,TGCGCCAGCAGCTTGGACTCAACTTCCTCTGGAAACACCATATATTTT,-,TRBV5-1,once,TRBJ1-3
CASSPLGRVPHRF,TGTGCCAGCAGTCCCTTAGGTAGGGTCCCTCACCGGTTC,-,TRBV7-9,-,TRBJ2-7
CSVESGGNTGELFF,TGCAGCGTTGAGAGTGGGGGGAACACCGGGGAGCTGTTTTTT,-,TRBV29-1,-,TRBJ2-2
CASSPGTGGLVTNEKLFF,TGTGCCAGCAGCCCGGGGACAGGGGGTCTAGTAACTAATGAAAAACTGTTTTTT,TRBD1,TRBV4-2,-,TRBJ1-4
CASSEGGRRVNEQFF,TGTGCCAGCAGTGAAGGGGGGAGGAGGGTAAATGAGCAGTTCTTC,-,TRBV6-1,-,TRBJ2-1
CASSLALGRDNSPLHF,TGTGCCAGCAGCTTGGCGCTTGGCAGGGATAATTCACCCCTCCACTTT,-,TRBV5-6,few,TRBJ1-6
CASSLAEQGRGNEQYF,TGCGCCAGCAGCTTGGCCGAACAGGGAAGGGGAAACGAGCAGTACTTC,-,TRBV5-1,-,TRBJ2-7
CASGKTRTFNSPLHF,TGTGCCAGCGGGAAAACTCGAACTTTTAATTCACCCCTCCACTTT,-,TRBV7-9,-,TRBJ1-6
CASSGDRTLYNEQFF,TGTGCCAGCAGCGGGGACAGGACTCTTTACAATGAGCAGTTCTTC,TRBD1,TRBV9,-,TRBJ2-1
CASSLEGTLVDEQYF,TGCGCCAGCAGCTTGGAAGGGACCCTTGTGGACGAGCAGTACTTC,-,TRBV5-1,-,TRBJ2-7
CASSLEGRTYEQYF,TGTGCCAGCAGCTTAGAAGGACGGACCTACGAGCAGTACTTC,-,TRBV7-6,-,TRBJ2-7
CASSLSGTQLEQYF,TGTGCCAGCAGCTTATCCGGGACTCAGCTCGAGCAGTACTTC,-,TRBV7-9,-,TRBJ2-7
CASSQEGLGEPGTQYF,TGCGCCAGCAGCCAAGAAGGGCTGGGAGAGCCGGGTACGCAGTATTTT,-,TRBV4-3,-,TRBJ2-3
CASSATGGAYGYTF,TGTGCCAGCAGTGCCACAGGGGGCGCGTATGGCTACACCTTC,TRBD1,TRBV6-4,-,TRBJ1-2
CASNAEGGGALHF,TGTGCCAGCAATGCGGAGGGGGGTGGGGCCCTCCACTTT,-,TRBV9,-,TRBJ1-6
CASSGRYSYEQYF,TGTGCCAGCTCAGGCAGATACTCCTACGAGCAGTACTTC,-,TRBV18,-,TRBJ2-7
CASSFSRNQPQHF,TGTGCCAGCAGTTTCTCCCGCAATCAGCCCCAGCATTTT,-,TRBV27,-,TRBJ1-5
CATSRDQSEGDGNQPQHF,TGTGCCACCAGCAGAGATCAGTCAGAAGGGGACGGTAATCAGCCCCAGCATTTT,-,TRBV15,-,TRBJ1-5
CASTRGWEETQYF,TGTGCCAGCACCAGGGGGTGGGAAGAGACCCAGTACTTC,TRBD1,TRBV7-2,-,TRBJ2-5
CASSLDRGETQYF,TGTGCCAGCAGCTTAGACAGGGGGGAGACCCAGTACTTC,TRBD1,TRBV11-2,-,TRBJ2-5
CASNIGGYNSPLHF,TGTGCCAGCAACATCGGAGGCTATAATTCACCCCTCCACTTT,-,TRBV6-7,-,TRBJ1-6
CAGRVMTPNSPLHF,TGTGCCGGGCGGGTGATGACCCCTAATTCACCCCTCCACTTT,-,TRBV30,-,TRBJ1-6
CASSYSRDRGSQQYF,TGTGCCAGCAGTTACTCGAGGGACAGGGGCTCCCAGCAGTACTTC,TRBD1,TRBV6-5,-,TRBJ2-7
CASSYRGSNTEAFF,TGTGCCAGCAGTTATAGGGGGTCGAACACTGAAGCTTTCTTT,-,TRBV6-6,-,TRBJ1-1
CASSPGGAGAYYNEQFF,TGTGCCAGCAGCCCGGGAGGGGCGGGGGCCTACTACAATGAGCAGTTCTTC,TRBD2,TRBV7-2,once,TRBJ2-1
CASSRRGVAEETQYF,TGTGCCAGCAGCCGGCGTGGCGTGGCCGAAGAGACCCAGTACTTC,-,TRBV7-2,-,TRBJ2-5
CASSLAGGPGYEQYF,TGTGCCAGCAGCTTAGCGGGGGGGCCGGGCTACGAGCAGTACTTC,-,TRBV7-2,-,TRBJ2-7
CASSSQGLVAFF,TGTGCCAGCAGCTCTCAGGGTCTAGTTGCTTTCTTT,-,TRBV7-2,-,TRBJ1-1
CASSRGVSFTDTQYF,TGTGCCAGCAGCCGGGGGGTGTCCTTCACAGATACGCAGTATTTT,TRBD2,TRBV5-4,-,TRBJ2-3
CASTNRGSRTEAFF,TGTGCCAGTACCAACAGGGGGAGCCGCACTGAAGCTTTCTTT,TRBD1,TRBV19,-,TRBJ1-1
CASSLDSNSGNTIYF,TGTGCCAGCAGCCTTGACAGCAACTCTGGAAACACCATATATTTT,-,TRBV6-5,-,TRBJ1-3